Listed below are T cell receptor beta chains from one sample, sequenced in a study of persistence of HIV-infected CD4 T cells. Antigens for these TCRs are unknown. Profiling relied on immunoSEQ multiplex PCR, and the TCRdb table lists in-frame clones only, not all of them. The sample shows tens of thousands of clones, 70% to 75% of them seen only once. Sequencing used CD4+ T cells sorted from PBMCs after roughly 18-hour stimulation, obtained from a patient who received antiretroviral therapy. These receptors were obtained from an adult man with HIV who was CMV-seropositive. CDR3s include the opening cysteine and the closing phenylalanine or tryptophan. The order of the fields is clone size, V gene, D gene, J gene, CDR3 DNA, CDR3 protein. The D gene is left open where the match is weak. Clone size appears in some rows only: once, few, many, or a class for an expanded clone.

abundance: .; v_gene: TRBV3-1/TRBV3-2; d_gene: .; j_gene: TRBJ1-6; CDR3nt: TGTGCCAGCAGCAGCCAAGGGTCTCCCCTCCACTTT; CDR3aa: CASSSQGSPLHF
abundance: .; v_gene: TRBV6-6; d_gene: .; j_gene: TRBJ2-2; CDR3nt: TGTGCCAGCAGCCCTAAGCGCAGGGGAGAGACCGGGGAGCTGTTTTTT; CDR3aa: CASSPKRRGETGELFF
abundance: .; v_gene: TRBV2; d_gene: .; j_gene: TRBJ2-1; CDR3nt: TGTGCCAGCAGTGAACAGAGCAATGAGCAGTTCTTC; CDR3aa: CASSEQSNEQFF
abundance: few; v_gene: TRBV6-5; d_gene: .; j_gene: TRBJ1-2; CDR3nt: TGTGCCAGCACCAAAGGGAGTGCTCCTTCGAATGGCTACACCTTC; CDR3aa: CASTKGSAPSNGYTF
abundance: .; v_gene: TRBV28; d_gene: TRBD1; j_gene: TRBJ1-6; CDR3nt: TGTGCCAGCAGTCCCCAGACAGGGAATTCACCCCTCCACTTT; CDR3aa: CASSPQTGNSPLHF
abundance: .; v_gene: TRBV4-1; d_gene: .; j_gene: TRBJ2-7; CDR3nt: TGCGCCAGCAGCCCCGTTTGGGAGTCGACCTCCGAGCAGTACTTC; CDR3aa: CASSPVWESTSEQYF
abundance: few; v_gene: TRBV5-1; d_gene: .; j_gene: TRBJ1-6; CDR3nt: TGCGCCAGCAGCTTGGTTGGGGGAAGCAATTCACCCCTCCACTTT; CDR3aa: CASSLVGGSNSPLHF
abundance: .; v_gene: TRBV19; d_gene: .; j_gene: TRBJ2-5; CDR3nt: TGTGCCAGTAGTATTTATAGGGAAGAGACCCAGTACTTC; CDR3aa: CASSIYREETQYF
abundance: .; v_gene: TRBV2; d_gene: .; j_gene: TRBJ2-1; CDR3nt: TGTGCCAGCAGGGACTCGGGACACTACTACAATGAGCAGTTCTTC; CDR3aa: CASRDSGHYYNEQFF
abundance: .; v_gene: TRBV5-6; d_gene: .; j_gene: TRBJ1-2; CDR3nt: TGTGCCAGCAGCTTGGTTGGGCAGGTCGACGAAGGCTACACCTTC; CDR3aa: CASSLVGQVDEGYTF
abundance: .; v_gene: TRBV24-1; d_gene: .; j_gene: TRBJ2-6; CDR3nt: TGTGCCACCAGTGATGAAGCCCGATCTGGGGCCAACGTCCTGACTTTC; CDR3aa: CATSDEARSGANVLTF
abundance: .; v_gene: TRBV7-2; d_gene: TRBD2; j_gene: TRBJ2-1; CDR3nt: TGTGCCAGCAGCTCTAGCGGGGGGGCTACCTACAATGAGCAGTTCTTC; CDR3aa: CASSSSGGATYNEQFF
abundance: .; v_gene: TRBV2; d_gene: TRBD1; j_gene: TRBJ1-2; CDR3nt: TGTGCCAGCAGTGGCCGACTCAGGACAGGGTTATTGGATGGCTACACCTTC; CDR3aa: CASSGRLRTGLLDGYTF
abundance: medium-sized; v_gene: TRBV5-1; d_gene: .; j_gene: TRBJ1-6; CDR3nt: TGCGCCAGCAGTCGGGGAGATAATTCACCCCTCCACTTT; CDR3aa: CASSRGDNSPLHF
abundance: .; v_gene: TRBV3-1/TRBV3-2; d_gene: .; j_gene: TRBJ1-2; CDR3nt: TGTGCCAGCAGCCAGTTTCCTCCACTCTACACCTTC; CDR3aa: CASSQFPPLYTF
abundance: .; v_gene: TRBV4-1; d_gene: .; j_gene: TRBJ1-6; CDR3nt: TGCGCCAGCAGCCAAGAAGTGAGGAGCTCCTATAATTCACCCCTCCACTTT; CDR3aa: CASSQEVRSSYNSPLHF
abundance: .; v_gene: TRBV10-3; d_gene: .; j_gene: TRBJ2-7; CDR3nt: TGTGCCATCAGTGAGTCAAGTTACGAGCAGTACTTC; CDR3aa: CAISESSYEQYF
abundance: .; v_gene: TRBV5-1; d_gene: .; j_gene: TRBJ1-4; CDR3nt: TGCGCCAGCAGCACGGGTTCAACTAATGAAAAACTGTTTTTT; CDR3aa: CASSTGSTNEKLFF
abundance: .; v_gene: TRBV19; d_gene: TRBD1; j_gene: TRBJ2-3; CDR3nt: TGTGCCAGTAGTCCTCGGGACAGACTTAATACGCAGTATTTT; CDR3aa: CASSPRDRLNTQYF
abundance: .; v_gene: TRBV7-8; d_gene: .; j_gene: TRBJ2-2; CDR3nt: TGTGCCAGCAGCATGGGGGTGTCCGGGGAGCTGTTTTTT; CDR3aa: CASSMGVSGELFF
abundance: .; v_gene: TRBV7-2; d_gene: .; j_gene: TRBJ2-3; CDR3nt: TGTGCCAGCAGCCCCAGGGAAGATACGCAGTATTTT; CDR3aa: CASSPREDTQYF
abundance: once; v_gene: TRBV21-1; d_gene: .; j_gene: TRBJ2-7; CDR3nt: TGTGCCAGCAGCAAAGGGGTCCTTCCCGGGACAACCGAGCAGTACTTC; CDR3aa: CASSKGVLPGTTEQYF